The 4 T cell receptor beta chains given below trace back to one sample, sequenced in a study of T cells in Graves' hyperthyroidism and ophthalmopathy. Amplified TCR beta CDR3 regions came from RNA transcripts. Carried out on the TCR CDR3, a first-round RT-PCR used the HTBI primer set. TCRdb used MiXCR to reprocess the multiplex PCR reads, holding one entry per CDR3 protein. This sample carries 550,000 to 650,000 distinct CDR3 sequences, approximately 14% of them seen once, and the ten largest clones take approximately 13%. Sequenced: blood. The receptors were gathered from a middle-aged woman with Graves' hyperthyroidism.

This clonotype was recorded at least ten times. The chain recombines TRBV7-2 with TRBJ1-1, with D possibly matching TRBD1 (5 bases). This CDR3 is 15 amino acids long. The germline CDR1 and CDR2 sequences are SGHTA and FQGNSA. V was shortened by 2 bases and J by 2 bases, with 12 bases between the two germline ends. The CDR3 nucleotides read TGTGCCAGCAGCTTACGGGGGATCGGTAACACTGAAGCTTTCTTT. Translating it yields CASSLRGIGNTEAFF.

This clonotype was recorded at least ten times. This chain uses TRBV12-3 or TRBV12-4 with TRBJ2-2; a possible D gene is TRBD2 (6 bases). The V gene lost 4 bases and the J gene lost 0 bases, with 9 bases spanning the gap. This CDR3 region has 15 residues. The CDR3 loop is CASSSAGSNTGELFF. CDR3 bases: TGTGCCAGCAGTTCGGCGGGATCGAACACCGGGGAGCTGTTTTTT.

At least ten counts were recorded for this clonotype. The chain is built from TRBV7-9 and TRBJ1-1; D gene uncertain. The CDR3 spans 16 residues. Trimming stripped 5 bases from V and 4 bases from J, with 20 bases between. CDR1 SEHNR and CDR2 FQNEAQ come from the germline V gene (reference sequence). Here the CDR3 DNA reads TGTGCCAGCAGCCCCTACGTGGCAGTGACAAGCACTGAAGCTTTCTTT. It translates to CASSPYVAVTSTEAFF.

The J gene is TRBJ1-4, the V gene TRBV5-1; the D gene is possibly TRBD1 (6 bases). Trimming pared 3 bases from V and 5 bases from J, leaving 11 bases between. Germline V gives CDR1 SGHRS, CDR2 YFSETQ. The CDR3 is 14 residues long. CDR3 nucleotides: TGCGCCAGCAGCTCCCAGGGGTTCAATGAAAAACTGTTTTTT. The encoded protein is CASSSQGFNEKLFF.